Described below is a single T cell receptor (beta chain) sequence and its context. Its antigen is currently unknown. Other DNA sequences in the same sample also yield this CDR3. The sample originates from a study of shared clonotypes between healthy human individuals. Overall study context: Three CD4 naive, three CD4 memory, two CD8 naive and one CD8 memory plate were used per donor. Notes on the study in general: Naive CD4 clonotypes overlapped across a handful of donors at approximately 5.5%. Only blood was sampled; tissue repertoires likely differ.

V gave up 2 bases and J gave up 1 base, with 6 bases separating them. The CDR3 extends over 13 amino acids. CDR1 GTSNPN and CDR2 SVGIG come from the germline V gene (reference sequence). Evenly divided among several immunoSEQ plates was the genomic DNA of each subset. TCRdb keeps only in-frame clones here, not all; method: immunoSEQ multiplex PCR. The sample lists about 1 million clones, about three quarters occurring once. This sequence originates from a man between 18 and 35 years old in good health. Material: memory CD4+ T cells sorted from blood. Indicated subset: CD45RA-negative fraction. The V call is TRBV30, the J call TRBJ1-5; no clear D. CDR3 sequence (DNA): TGTGCCTGGAGTTCGGGGAGCAATCAGCCCCAGCATTTT. Residues: CAWSSGSNQPQHF. Complete variable domain (other parts from reference TRBV30 and TRBJ1-5): SQTIHQWPATLVQPVGSPLSLECTVEGTSNPNLYWYRQAAGRGLQLLFYSVGIGQISSEVPQNLSASRPQDRQFILSSKKLLLSDSGFYLCAWSSGSNQPQHFGDGTRLSIL.